This passage covers 6 T cell receptor beta chains from one sample sequenced in a study of T cell responses to AZD1222 COVID-19 vaccine. TCRdb's copy holds only in-frame clones and misses some; the assay was immunoSEQ multiplex PCR. This table has some 140,000 clones, about 90% appearing once. Sequenced here: peripheral blood, sampled on day 0 of AZD1222 vaccination. These receptors came from an adult in good health.

This clone occurred once. The chain combines TRBV19 with TRBJ1-5; 8 bases are shared with TRBD1. The germline gives CDR1 LNHDA, CDR2 SQIVND (reference sequence). The CDR3 runs to 15 residues. Unmatched junction bases numbered 11, after V lost 6 bases and J lost 7 bases. CDR3 sequence (DNA): TGTGCCAGTAGGAAAACCGGGACAGGTAACCAGCCCCAGCATTTT. It encodes CASRKTGTGNQPQHF.

The chain recombines TRBV4-1 with TRBJ1-4; D is undetermined. The V end was cut by 4 bases, the J end by 6 bases, with 15 bases between. The CDR3 has 15 amino acids. CDR1 is MGHRA and CDR2 is YSYEKL in the germline V gene. CDR3 in DNA: TGCGCCAGCAGCCTCAGGACGGGATTAGATGAAAAACTGTTTTTT. This encodes CASSLRTGLDEKLFF.

The chain joins TRBV27 to TRBJ1-3; 7 bases align to TRBD1. CDR3 length equals 15 residues. Germline assignment: CDR1 MNHEY and CDR2 SMNVEV (reference sequence). Germline trimming cut 2 bases from V and 1 base from J; bases unmatched to any gene: 2. CDR3 nucleotides: TGTGCCAGCAGTTTAACAGGGGCTTCTGGAAACACCATATATTTT. Translated, it gives CASSLTGASGNTIYF.

This clone has just a few counts. The chain is built from TRBV5-6 and TRBJ2-7; D is possibly TRBD2 (5 bases). The CDR3 loop spans 14 amino acids. Germline CDR1 and CDR2: SGHDT and YYEEEE. V lost 4 bases and J 2 bases, leaving 13 bases between the germline ends. CDR3 sequence reads: CASSPSMEAYEQYF. The CDR3 nucleotides are TGTGCCAGCAGCCCGAGTATGGAGGCCTACGAGCAGTACTTC.

The chain has TRBV7-2 and TRBJ1-5; tentative D call: TRBD1 (5 bases). Looked up from germline, CDR1 is SGHTA and CDR2 is FQGNSA. V was shortened by 3 bases and J by 0 bases, with 9 bases between the two germline ends. This CDR3 region has 15 residues. CDR3 sequence: CASSFDRLSNQPQHF. As DNA, the CDR3 is TGTGCCAGCAGCTTTGACAGACTTAGCAATCAGCCCCAGCATTTT.

The chain carries TRBV3-1 (or the pseudogene TRBV3-2) and TRBJ1-1, with D perhaps TRBD1 (5 bases). The CDR3 length is 15 residues. Germline V gene sequence: CDR1 LGHDT, CDR2 YNNKEL (reference sequence). Trimming removed 0 bases from V and 4 bases from J, with 12 bases in between. CDR3 protein: CASSQDGGGGTEAFF. The CDR3 nucleotides read TGTGCCAGCAGCCAAGATGGGGGTGGGGGCACTGAAGCTTTCTTT.